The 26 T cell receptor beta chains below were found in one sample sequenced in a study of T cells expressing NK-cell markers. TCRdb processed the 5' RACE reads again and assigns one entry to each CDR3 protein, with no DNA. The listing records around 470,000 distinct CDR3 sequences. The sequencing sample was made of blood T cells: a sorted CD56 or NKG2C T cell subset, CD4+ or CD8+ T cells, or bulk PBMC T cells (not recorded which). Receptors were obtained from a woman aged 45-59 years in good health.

This CDR3 reads CASSLARVETQYF. V and J are TRBV7-2 and TRBJ2-5. The CDR3 loop spans 13 amino acids. The germline gives CDR1 SGHTA, CDR2 FQGNSA.

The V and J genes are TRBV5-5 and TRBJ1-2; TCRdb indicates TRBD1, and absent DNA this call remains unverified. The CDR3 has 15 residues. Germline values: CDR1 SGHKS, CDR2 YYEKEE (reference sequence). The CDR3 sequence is CASSLERDRARGYTF.

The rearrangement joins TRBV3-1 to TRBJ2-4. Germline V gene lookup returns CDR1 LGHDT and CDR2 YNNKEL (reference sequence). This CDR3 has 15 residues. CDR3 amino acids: CASSQDKGGKNIQYF. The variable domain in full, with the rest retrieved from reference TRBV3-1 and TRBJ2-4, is DTAVSQTPKYLVTQMGNDKSIKCEQNLGHDTMYWYKQDSKKFLKIMFSYNNKELIINETVPNRFSPKSPDKAHLNLHINSLELGDSAVYFCASSQDKGGKNIQYFGAGTRLSVL.

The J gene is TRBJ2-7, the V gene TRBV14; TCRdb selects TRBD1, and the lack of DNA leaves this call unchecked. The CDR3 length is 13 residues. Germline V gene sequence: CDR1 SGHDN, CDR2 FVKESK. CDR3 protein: CASSHLGPYEQYF. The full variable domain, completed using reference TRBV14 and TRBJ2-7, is EAGVTQFPSHSVIEKGQTVTLRCDPISGHDNLYWYRRVMGKEIKFLLHFVKESKQDESGMPNNRFLAERTGGTYSTLKVQPAELEDSGVYFCASSHLGPYEQYFGPGTRLTVT.

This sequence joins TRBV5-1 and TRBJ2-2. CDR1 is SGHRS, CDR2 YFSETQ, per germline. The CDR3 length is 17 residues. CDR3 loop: CASSLDRFFSNTGELFF.

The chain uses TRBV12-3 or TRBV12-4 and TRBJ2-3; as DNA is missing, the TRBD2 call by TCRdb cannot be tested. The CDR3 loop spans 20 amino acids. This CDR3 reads CASTLPWPLAGEGPTDTQYF.

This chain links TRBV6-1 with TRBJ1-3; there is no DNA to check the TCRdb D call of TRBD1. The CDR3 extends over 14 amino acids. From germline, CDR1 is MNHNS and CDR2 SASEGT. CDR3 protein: CASEGGSSGNTIYF.

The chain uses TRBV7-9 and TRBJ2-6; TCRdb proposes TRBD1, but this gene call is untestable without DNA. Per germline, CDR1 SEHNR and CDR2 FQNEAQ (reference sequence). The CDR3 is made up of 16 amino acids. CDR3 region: CASRPLRSSGANVLTF.

Here the CDR3 reads CASSPGGLAGLTGELFF. The rearrangement joins TRBV4-2 to TRBJ2-2; the D gene TCRdb calls, TRBD2, cannot be checked with no DNA. Germline CDR1 LGHNA, CDR2 YNFKEQ. This CDR3 region has 17 residues.

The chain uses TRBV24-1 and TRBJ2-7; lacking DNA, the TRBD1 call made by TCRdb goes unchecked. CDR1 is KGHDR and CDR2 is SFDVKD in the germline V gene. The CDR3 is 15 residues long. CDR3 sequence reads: CATSDARRAGDEQYF.

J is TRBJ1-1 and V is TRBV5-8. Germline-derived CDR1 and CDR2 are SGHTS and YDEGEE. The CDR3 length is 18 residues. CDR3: CASSLVTSITVVGTEAFF.

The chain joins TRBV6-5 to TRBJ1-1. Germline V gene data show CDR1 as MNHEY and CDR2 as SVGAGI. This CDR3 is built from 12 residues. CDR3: CASSPFGTGAFF.

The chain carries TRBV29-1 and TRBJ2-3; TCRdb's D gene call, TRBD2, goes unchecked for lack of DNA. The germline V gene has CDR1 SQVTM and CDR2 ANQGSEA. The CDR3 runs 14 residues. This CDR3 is CSSTIAGGTDTQYF.

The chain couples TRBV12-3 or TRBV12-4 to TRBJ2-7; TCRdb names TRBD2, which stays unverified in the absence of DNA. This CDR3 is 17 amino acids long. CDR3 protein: CASSLRASGRVSYEQYF.

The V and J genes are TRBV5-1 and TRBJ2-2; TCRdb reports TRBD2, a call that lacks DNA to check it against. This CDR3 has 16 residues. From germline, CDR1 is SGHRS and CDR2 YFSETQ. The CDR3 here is CASSHGLAGVPGELFF.

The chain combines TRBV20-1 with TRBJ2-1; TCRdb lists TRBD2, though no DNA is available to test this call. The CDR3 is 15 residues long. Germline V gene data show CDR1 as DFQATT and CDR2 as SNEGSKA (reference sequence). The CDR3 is CSARDYLGTYNEQFF.

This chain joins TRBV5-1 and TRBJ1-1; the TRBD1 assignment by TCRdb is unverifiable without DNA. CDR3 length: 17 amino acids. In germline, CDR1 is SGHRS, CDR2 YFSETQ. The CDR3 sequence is CASSLVGTGAMNTEAFF.

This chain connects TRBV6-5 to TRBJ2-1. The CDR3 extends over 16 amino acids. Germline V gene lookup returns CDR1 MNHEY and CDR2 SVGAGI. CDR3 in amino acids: CASSPRRRTAFNEQFF.

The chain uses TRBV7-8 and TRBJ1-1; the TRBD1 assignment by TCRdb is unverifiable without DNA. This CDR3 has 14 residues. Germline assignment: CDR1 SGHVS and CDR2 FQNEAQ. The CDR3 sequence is CASSLWEGAEEAFF.

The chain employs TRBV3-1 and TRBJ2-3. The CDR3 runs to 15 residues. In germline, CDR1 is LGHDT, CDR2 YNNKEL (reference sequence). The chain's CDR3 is CASSQVLPRSDTQYF.

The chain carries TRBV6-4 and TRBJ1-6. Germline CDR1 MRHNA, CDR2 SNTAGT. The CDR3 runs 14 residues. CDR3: CASSEFLGRTPLHF.

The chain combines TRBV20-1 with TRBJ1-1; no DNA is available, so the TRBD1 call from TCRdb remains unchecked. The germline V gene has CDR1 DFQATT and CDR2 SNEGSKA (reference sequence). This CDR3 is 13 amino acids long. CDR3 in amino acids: CSAREGRESEAFF.

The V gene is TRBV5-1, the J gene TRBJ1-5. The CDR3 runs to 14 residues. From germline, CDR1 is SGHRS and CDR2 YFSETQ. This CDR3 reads CASSVDGSNQPQHF.

The CDR3 spells CATSRDQSGIEKLFF. The chain carries TRBV15 and TRBJ1-4. CDR3 length: 15 residues. Germline CDR1 is LNHNV and CDR2 is YYDKDF (reference sequence).

The chain's CDR3 is CASSLGTGSTGYTF. The chain is built from TRBV5-1 and TRBJ1-2; TCRdb returns TRBD1, unconfirmable since there is no DNA. The CDR3 is made up of 14 amino acids. Germline V gene lookup returns CDR1 SGHRS and CDR2 YFSETQ.

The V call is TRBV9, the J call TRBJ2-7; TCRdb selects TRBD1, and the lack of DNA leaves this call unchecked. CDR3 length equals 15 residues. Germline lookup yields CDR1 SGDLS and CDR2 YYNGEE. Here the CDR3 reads CASSPRDRGTYEQYF.